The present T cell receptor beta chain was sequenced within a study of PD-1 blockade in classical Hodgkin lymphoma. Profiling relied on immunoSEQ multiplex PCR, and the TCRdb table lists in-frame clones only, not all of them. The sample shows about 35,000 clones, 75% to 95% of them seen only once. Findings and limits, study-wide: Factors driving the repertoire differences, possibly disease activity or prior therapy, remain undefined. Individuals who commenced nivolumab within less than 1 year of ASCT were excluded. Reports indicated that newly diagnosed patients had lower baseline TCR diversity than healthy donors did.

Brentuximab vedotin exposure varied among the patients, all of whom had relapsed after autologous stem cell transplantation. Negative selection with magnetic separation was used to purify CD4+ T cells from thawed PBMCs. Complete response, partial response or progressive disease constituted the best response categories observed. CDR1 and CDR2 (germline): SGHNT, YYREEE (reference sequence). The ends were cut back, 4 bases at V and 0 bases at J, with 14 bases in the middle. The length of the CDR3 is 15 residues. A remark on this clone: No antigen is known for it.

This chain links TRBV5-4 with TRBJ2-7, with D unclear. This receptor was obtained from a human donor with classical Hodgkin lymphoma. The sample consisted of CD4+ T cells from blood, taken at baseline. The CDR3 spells CASSPEATFSYEQYF. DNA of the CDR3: TGTGCCAGCAGCCCTGAAGCTACGTTCTCCTACGAGCAGTACTTC.